The 12 T cell receptor beta chains reported below all come from one sample, sequenced in a study of shared clonotypes between healthy human individuals. The table came from immunoSEQ multiplex PCR; TCRdb's copy has only in-frame clones and leaves some out. The data contain over 400,000 clones, about 96% of them singletons. What was sequenced was naive CD4+ T cells sorted from blood. Documented subset: CD45RA+ positively selected. Source of these receptors: a woman aged 25 to 39 in good health.

The rearrangement links TRBV28 to TRBJ1-1, with TRBD1 matching over 7 bases. The CDR3 runs 17 residues. Germline CDR1 is MDHEN and CDR2 is SYDVKM. The J segment lost 3 bases and the V segment lost 8 bases, leaving 18 bases of the junction unmatched. CDR3 in amino acids: CASPRPGQPPVDTEAFF. CDR3 bases: TGTGCCAGCCCCCGGCCGGGACAGCCCCCTGTGGACACTGAAGCTTTCTTT.

The chain combines TRBV19 with TRBJ1-2; D might be TRBD1 (5 bases). The V gene's germline CDR1 is LNHDA and CDR2 SQIVND (reference sequence). The germline V and J ends were trimmed by 6 bases and 6 bases, with 8 bases remaining between them. The CDR3 is made up of 11 amino acids. As DNA, the CDR3 is TGTGCCAGTAGATCAGGGAATGGCTACACCTTC. It codes for CASRSGNGYTF.

DNA of the CDR3: TGTGCCTGGAGAGGAGTAGCGTTCACAGAGACCCAGTACTTC. Its protein is CAWRGVAFTETQYF. V is TRBV30 and J is TRBJ2-5; D might be TRBD2 (5 bases). V was pared by 3 bases and J by 4 bases, with 15 bases between. Germline values: CDR1 GTSNPN, CDR2 SVGIG (reference sequence). This CDR3 contains 14 residues.

The chain couples TRBV4-1 to TRBJ2-1; D is perhaps TRBD2 (5 bases). Germline CDR1 MGHRA, CDR2 YSYEKL. This CDR3 region has 17 residues. V lost 4 bases to trimming and J lost 0 bases, with 16 bases between them. CDR3 sequence (DNA): TGCGCCAGCAGCCTCCCGTCAAGCGGACGCTCCTACAATGAGCAGTTCTTC. This gives the protein CASSLPSSGRSYNEQFF.

The rearrangement links TRBV14 to TRBJ2-5, with D perhaps TRBD2 (5 bases). TRBJ2-7 matches the DNA end more closely, so the J call is doubtful. Germline values: CDR1 SGHDN, CDR2 FVKESK. CDR3 size: 13 residues. The CDR3 is CASSQDLRGEQYF. Written as DNA, the CDR3 is TGTGCCAGCAGCCAAGATCTTCGGGGCGAGCAGTACTTC.

The chain couples TRBV28 to TRBJ1-1; the D is unclear. The CDR3 sequence is 14 residues long. The V end was cut by 3 bases, the J end by 7 bases, with 15 bases between. The germline gives CDR1 MDHEN, CDR2 SYDVKM. The CDR3 reads CASSFRVGLGEAFF. The CDR3, as DNA: TGTGCCAGCAGTTTCCGGGTCGGGTTGGGTGAAGCTTTCTTT. Complete variable domain (other parts from reference TRBV28 and TRBJ1-1): DVKVTQSSRYLVKRTGEKVFLECVQDMDHENMFWYRQDPGLGLRLIYFSYDVKMKEKGDIPEGYSVSREKKERFSLILESASTNQTSMYLCASSFRVGLGEAFFGQGTRLTVV.

The chain employs TRBV19 and TRBJ1-5; 8 positions agree with TRBD1. There are 15 residues in the CDR3. Germline lookup yields CDR1 LNHDA and CDR2 SQIVND (reference sequence). V was clipped by 5 bases and J by 3 bases; unmatched bases: 6. The CDR3 nucleotides are TGTGCCAGTAGTGTAACAGGGGGAAACAATCAGCCCCAGCATTTT. This encodes CASSVTGGNNQPQHF.

This chain joins TRBV28 and TRBJ2-3, with TRBD2 as a possible D gene (6 bases). CDR3 length: 15 amino acids. Trimming took off 2 bases at V and 4 bases at J, with 13 bases between the two ends. Germline V gene sequence: CDR1 MDHEN, CDR2 SYDVKM. The CDR3 DNA reads as TGTGCCAGCAGTTTACCCCTCACGGGGGCAGATACGCAGTATTTT. This sequence encodes CASSLPLTGADTQYF.

The gene calls are TRBV5-5 and TRBJ1-1; maybe TRBD1 (5 bases). Looked up from germline, CDR1 is SGHKS and CDR2 is YYEKEE (reference sequence). Trimming took 0 bases from V and 9 from J, leaving 12 bases between them. The CDR3 totals 13 residues. The CDR3, as DNA: TGTGCCAGCAGCTTGGCACCGGACAAAAAAGCTTTCTTT. Residues: CASSLAPDKKAFF.

The chain is built from TRBV10-3 and TRBJ2-7; 10 nucleotides match TRBD2. This CDR3 comprises 14 residues. Germline CDR1 ENHRY, CDR2 SYGVKD. Trimming took 4 bases from V and 6 from J; bases not matched to a gene: 6. CDR3 sequence (DNA): TGTGCCATCAGTGGGGGGACTAGCGCAGGCGAGCAGTACTTC. Encoded protein: CAISGGTSAGEQYF.

J is TRBJ2-7 and V is TRBV4-1; 8 bases match TRBD2. The germline gives CDR1 MGHRA, CDR2 YSYEKL. The CDR3 is 15 amino acids. Losses at the gene ends were 0 bases for V and 2 bases for J; bases not matched to a gene: 3. In DNA, the CDR3 is TGCGCCAGCAGCCAAGAGTTGGGACTAGCCTACGAGCAGTACTTC. Its translation: CASSQELGLAYEQYF.

V gene TRBV7-3 combines with J gene TRBJ1-6; possible D gene TRBD1, 5 bases. The germline V gene encodes CDR1 SGHTA and CDR2 FQGTGA. CDR3 length: 14 residues. The V end lost 2 bases, the J end lost 9 bases, and 11 bases lay between the germline ends. The CDR3 DNA follows: TGTGCCAGCAGCTTAGAAGGGGAAATTTCACCCCTCCACTTT. Its translation: CASSLEGEISPLHF.